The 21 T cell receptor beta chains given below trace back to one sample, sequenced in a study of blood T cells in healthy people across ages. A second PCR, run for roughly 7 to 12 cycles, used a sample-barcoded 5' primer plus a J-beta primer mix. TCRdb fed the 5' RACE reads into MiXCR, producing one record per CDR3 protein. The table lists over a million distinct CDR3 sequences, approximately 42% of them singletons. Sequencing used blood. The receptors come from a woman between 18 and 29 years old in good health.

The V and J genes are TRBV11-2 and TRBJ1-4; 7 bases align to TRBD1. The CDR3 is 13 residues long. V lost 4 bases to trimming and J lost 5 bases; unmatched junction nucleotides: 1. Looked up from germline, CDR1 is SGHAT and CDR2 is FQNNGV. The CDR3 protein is CASSSQGNEKLFF. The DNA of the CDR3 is TGTGCCAGCAGCTCACAGGGGAATGAAAAACTGTTTTTT.

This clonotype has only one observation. This CDR3 reads CASSGETVYNEQYF. The CDR3 nucleotides are TGTGCCAGCAGCGGCGAGACAGTCTACAATGAGCAGTACTTC. The chain employs TRBV7-9 and TRBJ2-7, with D tentatively TRBD1 (5 bases). The germline V gene encodes CDR1 SEHNR and CDR2 FQNEAQ (reference sequence). The V and J ends lost 5 bases and 7 bases respectively, with 18 bases between them. CDR3 length: 14 residues.

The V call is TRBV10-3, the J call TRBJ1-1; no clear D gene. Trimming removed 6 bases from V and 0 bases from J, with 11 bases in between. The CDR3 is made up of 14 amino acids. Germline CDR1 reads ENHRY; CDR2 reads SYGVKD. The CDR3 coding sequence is TGTGCCATCAGCGAGGCAGGTGTGAACACTGAAGCTTTCTTT. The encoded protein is CAISEAGVNTEAFF.

This chain's CDR3 is CSARMEFNEQFF. DNA for the CDR3: TGCAGTGCCAGGATGGAGTTCAATGAGCAGTTCTTC. This sequence joins TRBV20-1 and TRBJ2-1; D remains unclear. The CDR3 is 12 residues long. Deletions cut 6 bases from V and 6 bases from J, with 12 bases between. The germline V gene has CDR1 DFQATT and CDR2 SNEGSKA (reference sequence).

The CDR3 spells CASSQDASLGNEQYF. CDR3 bases: TGTGCCAGCAGCCAAGATGCCAGCTTGGGGAATGAGCAGTACTTC. V is TRBV3-1 and J is TRBJ2-1, with unresolved D. The DNA matches TRBJ2-7 better at its end, which makes the J call doubtful. Germline CDR1 is LGHDT and CDR2 is YNNKEL (reference sequence). The CDR3 runs to 15 residues.

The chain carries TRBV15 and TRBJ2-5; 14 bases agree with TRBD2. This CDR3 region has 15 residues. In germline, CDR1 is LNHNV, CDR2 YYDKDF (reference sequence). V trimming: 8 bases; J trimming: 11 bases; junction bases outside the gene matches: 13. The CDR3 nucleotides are TGTGCCACCGGGACTAGCGGGAGACAATTGGAAGAGCAGTACTTC. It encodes CATGTSGRQLEEQYF.

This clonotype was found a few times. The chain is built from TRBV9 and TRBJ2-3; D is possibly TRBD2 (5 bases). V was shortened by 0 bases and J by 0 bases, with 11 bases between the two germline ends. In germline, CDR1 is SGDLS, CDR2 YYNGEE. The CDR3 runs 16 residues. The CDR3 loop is CASSVVVSASTDTQYF. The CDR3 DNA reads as TGTGCCAGCAGCGTAGTGGTTAGCGCTAGCACAGATACGCAGTATTTT.

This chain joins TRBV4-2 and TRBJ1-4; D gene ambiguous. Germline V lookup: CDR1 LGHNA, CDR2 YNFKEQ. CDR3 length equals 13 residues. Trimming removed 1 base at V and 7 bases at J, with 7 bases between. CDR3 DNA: TGTGCCAGCAGCCAAGGGGGTATTGAAAAACTGTTTTTT. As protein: CASSQGGIEKLFF.

CDR3 protein: CASGKRGGTNTGELFF. The CDR3 DNA is TGCGCCAGCGGAAAGCGGGGGGGCACGAACACCGGGGAGCTGTTTTTT. The rearrangement joins TRBV5-1 to TRBJ2-2, with 10 bases identical to TRBD2. Germline V gene data show CDR1 as SGHRS and CDR2 as YFSETQ. This CDR3 is built from 16 residues. The J segment lost 0 bases and the V segment lost 7 bases, leaving 6 bases of the junction unmatched. Together with reference TRBV5-1 and TRBJ2-2, the CDR3 gives the full variable domain: KAGVTQTPRYLIKTRGQQVTLSCSPISGHRSVSWYQQTPGQGLQFLFEYFSETQRNKGNFPGRFSGRQFSNSRSEMNVSTLELGDSALYLCASGKRGGTNTGELFFGEGSRLTVL.

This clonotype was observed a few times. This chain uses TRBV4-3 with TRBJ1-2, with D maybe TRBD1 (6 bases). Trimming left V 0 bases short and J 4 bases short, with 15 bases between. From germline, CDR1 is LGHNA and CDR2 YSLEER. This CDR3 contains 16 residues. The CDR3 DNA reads TGCGCCAGCAGCCAAGAAGAGGGGATGGACAGCTATGGCTACACCTTC. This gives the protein CASSQEEGMDSYGYTF.

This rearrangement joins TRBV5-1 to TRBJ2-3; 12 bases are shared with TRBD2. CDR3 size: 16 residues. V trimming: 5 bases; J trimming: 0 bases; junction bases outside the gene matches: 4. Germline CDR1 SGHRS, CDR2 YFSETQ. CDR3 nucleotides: TGCGCCAGCAGGGTTACTAGCGGGGGGAGCACAGATACGCAGTATTTT. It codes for CASRVTSGGSTDTQYF.

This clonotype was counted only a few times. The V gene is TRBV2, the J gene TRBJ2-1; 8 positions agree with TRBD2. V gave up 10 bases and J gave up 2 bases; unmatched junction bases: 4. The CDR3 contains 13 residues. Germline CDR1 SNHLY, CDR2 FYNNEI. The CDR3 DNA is TGTGCCAACAAGCGGGAGACCTACAATGAGCAGTTCTTC. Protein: CANKRETYNEQFF.

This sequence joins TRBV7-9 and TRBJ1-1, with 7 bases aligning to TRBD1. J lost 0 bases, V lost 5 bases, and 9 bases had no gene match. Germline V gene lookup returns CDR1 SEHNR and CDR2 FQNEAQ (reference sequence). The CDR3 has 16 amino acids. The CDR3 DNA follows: TGTGCCAGCAGCCCCGAGACAGGGACTATGAACACTGAAGCTTTCTTT. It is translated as CASSPETGTMNTEAFF.

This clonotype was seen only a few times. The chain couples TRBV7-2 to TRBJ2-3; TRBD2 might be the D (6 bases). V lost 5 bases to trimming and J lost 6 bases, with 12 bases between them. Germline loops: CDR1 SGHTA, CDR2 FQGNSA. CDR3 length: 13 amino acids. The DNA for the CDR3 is TGTGCCAGCAGCAAGACTAGTGCCGATACGCAGTATTTT. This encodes CASSKTSADTQYF.

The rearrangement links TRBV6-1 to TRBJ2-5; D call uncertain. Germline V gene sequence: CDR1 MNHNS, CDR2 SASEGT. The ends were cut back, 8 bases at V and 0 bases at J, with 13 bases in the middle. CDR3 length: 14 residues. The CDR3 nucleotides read TGTGCCAGCCAGTTAGCTCCTAACCAAGAGACCCAGTACTTC. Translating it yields CASQLAPNQETQYF.

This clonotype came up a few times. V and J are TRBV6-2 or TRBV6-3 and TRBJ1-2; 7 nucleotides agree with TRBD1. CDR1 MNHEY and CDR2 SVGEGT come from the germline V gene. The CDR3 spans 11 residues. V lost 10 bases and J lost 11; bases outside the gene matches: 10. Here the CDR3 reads CATTGQPGYTF. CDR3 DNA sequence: TGTGCCACCACGGGACAGCCCGGTTACACCTTC.

CDR3 amino acids: CASSPSRQVYNEQFF. CDR3 nucleotides: TGTGCCAGCTCACCATCTCGACAGGTGTACAATGAGCAGTTCTTC. The gene calls are TRBV18 and TRBJ2-1, with D maybe TRBD1 (6 bases). This CDR3 has 15 residues. Trimming left V 2 bases short and J 4 bases short, with 12 bases between. The germline V gene has CDR1 KGHSH and CDR2 LQKENI.

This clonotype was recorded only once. CDR3 residues: CATWGGTFNEQFF. The CDR3 coding sequence is TGTGCCACCTGGGGGGGCACGTTCAATGAGCAGTTCTTC. The rearrangement links TRBV28 to TRBJ2-1; D perhaps matches TRBD2 (7 bases). Germline V gene lookup returns CDR1 MDHEN and CDR2 SYDVKM. The CDR3 spans 13 residues. V was shortened by 10 bases and J by 6 bases, with 16 bases between the two germline ends. The full variable domain, with the rest looked up from reference TRBV28 and TRBJ2-1, is DVKVTQSSRYLVKRTGEKVFLECVQDMDHENMFWYRQDPGLGLRLIYFSYDVKMKEKGDIPEGYSVSREKKERFSLILESASTNQTSMYLCATWGGTFNEQFFGPGTRLTVL.

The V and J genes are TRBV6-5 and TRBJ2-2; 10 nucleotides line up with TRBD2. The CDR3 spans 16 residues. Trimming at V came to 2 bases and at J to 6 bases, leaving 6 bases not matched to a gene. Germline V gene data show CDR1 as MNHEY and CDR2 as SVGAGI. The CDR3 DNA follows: TGTGCCAGCAGTTACGGTACTAGCGGGGAGGCCGGGGAGCTGTTTTTT. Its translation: CASSYGTSGEAGELFF.

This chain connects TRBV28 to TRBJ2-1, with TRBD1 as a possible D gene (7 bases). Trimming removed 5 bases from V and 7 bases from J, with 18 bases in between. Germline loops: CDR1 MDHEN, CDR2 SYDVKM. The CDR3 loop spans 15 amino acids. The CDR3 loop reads CASSRLEGQQNEQFF. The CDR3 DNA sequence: TGTGCCAGCAGTCGACTAGAGGGACAGCAAAATGAGCAGTTCTTC.

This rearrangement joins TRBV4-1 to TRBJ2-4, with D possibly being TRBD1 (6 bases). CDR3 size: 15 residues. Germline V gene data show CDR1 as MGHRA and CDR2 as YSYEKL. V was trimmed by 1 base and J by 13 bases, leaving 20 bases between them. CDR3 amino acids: CASSQADSLLGEQYF. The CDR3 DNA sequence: TGCGCCAGCAGCCAAGCGGACAGCCTCTTGGGTGAGCAGTACTTC.